Here is one TCR beta chain with its context. The antigen is unknown. TCRdb passed the 5' RACE reads through MiXCR, listing each CDR3 protein once. Of approximately 210,000 distinct CDR3 sequences in the sample, about 10% were seen once. This sample was included in a study of T-cell memory formation after mild COVID-19. Study-wide findings and caveats: Confirmation was lacking for SARS-CoV-2 specificity of second-wave clones that peaked on day 37. Clones contracting across day 15 to 85 had a balanced CD4/CD8 profile; later expanding clones leaned CD4+.

In germline, CDR1 is LGHNA, CDR2 YNFKEQ. With 1 base clipped from V and 8 bases from J, the junction kept 7 bases outside the gene matches. The CDR3 contains 14 residues. The chain links TRBV4-2 to TRBJ1-2; the match to TRBD1 covers 7 bases. This sequence originates from a man aged 18 to 30 who had mild COVID-19 (a few samples of this study predate the infection). Cell type and time point are not known. The sample taken for sequencing was PBMCs or a T cell subset sorted from them (not recorded which). CDR3 sequence (DNA): TGTGCCAGCAGCCAAGGCTCAGGGGGAATCGGCTACACCTTC. Its protein product is CASSQGSGGIGYTF.